Listed here is a single T cell receptor beta chain. Its antigen is not identified. V lost 6 bases to trimming and J lost 4 bases; unmatched junction nucleotides: 3. This CDR3 is built from 15 residues. CDR1 MNHNS and CDR2 SASEGT come from the germline V gene. The repertoire was sequenced with immunoSEQ multiplex PCR; TCRdb's copy has only in-frame clones and lacks some. The sample has tens of thousands of clones, 65% to 85% seen once; the top ten hold roughly 4%. This sample is part of a study of Tregs in tolerant kidney transplant recipients. Findings and caveats of the study: The most relevant donor-specific Treg TCRbeta repertoire apparently came from expansion with activated donor B cells. Few patients were studied, so findings need validation in larger groups.

Unstimulated Tregs (CD4+CD25+CD127-) and CD4+CD25- non-Tregs were sorted from PBMCs. This TCR was sampled from a human donor in good health. Sequencing was done on a sample of CD4+ T cells from blood. This chain uses TRBV6-1 with TRBJ2-2; 12 nucleotides agree with TRBD1. The CDR3 nucleotides read TGTGCCAGCAGAGGGGACAGGGGGCTCACCGGGGAGCTGTTTTTT. Amino acid sequence: CASRGDRGLTGELFF.